This TCR beta chain was identified during a study of T cell responses to AZD1222 COVID-19 vaccine. At the level of the study: The analysis combined second doses at about 4 or about 12 weeks. Study-wide results and limits: Mostly white British, mostly female donors; authors suggested clonal diversity may be underestimated. Regions 160-218 and 743-854 dominated among vaccine-associated CD4 TCRs spanning spike. Within unmutated variant regions lay the reported targets of nearly half of spike-specific TCRs.

Measured with immunoSEQ multiplex PCR; TCRdb has only the in-frame clones, and not every one. The table has about 130,000 clones, more than 85% seen once. A word on this clone: What it binds is unknown.

Germline CDR1 LGHNA, CDR2 YNFKEQ. There are 19 residues in the CDR3. V gave up 4 bases and J gave up 0 bases; unmatched junction bases: 15. The sequencing used peripheral blood, collected on day 0 of AZD1222 vaccination. V and J are TRBV4-2 and TRBJ1-1; TRBD1 matches at 9 bases. This TCR derives from an adult in good health. CDR3: CASSPPFWDRVQLNTEAFF. The CDR3 DNA sequence: TGTGCCAGCAGCCCCCCATTTTGGGACAGGGTACAGTTGAACACTGAAGCTTTCTTT.